This note documents a single TCR beta chain sequence. Its antigen is as yet unknown. A much larger clone lies a single base off, so this may be a read error. These data belong to a study of Ad26.COV2.S vaccination and SARS-CoV-2 variants. As for the study in general: Once or twice, 56 days apart, Ad26.COV2.S was delivered intramuscularly.

This CDR3 contains 15 residues. CDR1 and CDR2 from the germline V gene are SGHRS and YFSETQ. The ends lost 2 bases at V and 4 bases at J; junction bases unmatched: 4. Stated treatment: some 20 received Ad26.COV2.S at low or high dose, single or two shots; 5 received placebo; per-sample allocation not given. The samples date from day 63 after the first vaccine or placebo injection. Clones were sequenced by immunoSEQ multiplex PCR, and TCRdb holds only the in-frame ones, with some missing. The repertoire holds around 320,000 clones, with around four fifths as singletons. Study-wide results and limits: Substantial post-vaccination breadth of spike-specific CD8+ and CD4+ T cell responses was reported.

The source is a person between 18 and 65 years old who received the Ad26.COV2.S COVID-19 vaccine or a placebo. The chain links TRBV5-1 to TRBJ2-1; 9 nucleotides line up with TRBD2. The material sequenced was peripheral blood, taken in a trial of Ad26.COV2.S vaccine versus placebo. The CDR3 DNA follows: TGCGCCAGCAGCTTAGCGGGGGGCGGATACAATGAGCAGTTCTTC. This sequence encodes CASSLAGGGYNEQFF.